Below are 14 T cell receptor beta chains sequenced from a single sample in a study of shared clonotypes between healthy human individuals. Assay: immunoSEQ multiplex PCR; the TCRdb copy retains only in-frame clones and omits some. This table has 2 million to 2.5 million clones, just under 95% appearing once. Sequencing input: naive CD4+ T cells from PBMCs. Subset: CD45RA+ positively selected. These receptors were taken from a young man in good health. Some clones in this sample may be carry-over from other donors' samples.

The CDR3: CASSQDRGSSIFGQFF. The CDR3 DNA reads TGTGCCAGCAGCCAAGATAGGGGGAGTAGTATTTTTGGGCAGTTCTTC. The gene calls are TRBV4-2 and TRBJ2-1, with TRBD1 as a possible D gene (6 bases). From germline, CDR1 is LGHNA and CDR2 YNFKEQ. The CDR3 is 16 residues long. V lost 0 bases and J lost 12, with 21 bases in between.

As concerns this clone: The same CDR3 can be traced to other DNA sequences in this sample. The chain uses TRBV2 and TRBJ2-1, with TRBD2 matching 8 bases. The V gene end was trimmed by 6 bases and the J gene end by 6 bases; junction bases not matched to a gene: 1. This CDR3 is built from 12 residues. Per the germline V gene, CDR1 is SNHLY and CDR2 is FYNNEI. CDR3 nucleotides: TGTGCCAGCAGCGGGGGGGGCAATGAGCAGTTCTTC. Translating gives CASSGGGNEQFF.

The CDR3 DNA reads as TGTGCCAGCACCCCCGGAGGGACTGAAGCTTTCTTT. Translation gives CASTPGGTEAFF. The chain couples TRBV11-2 to TRBJ1-1; no clear D. The CDR3 runs 12 residues. V was cut by 7 bases and J by 5 bases, with 11 bases left in between. From germline, CDR1 is SGHAT and CDR2 FQNNGV.

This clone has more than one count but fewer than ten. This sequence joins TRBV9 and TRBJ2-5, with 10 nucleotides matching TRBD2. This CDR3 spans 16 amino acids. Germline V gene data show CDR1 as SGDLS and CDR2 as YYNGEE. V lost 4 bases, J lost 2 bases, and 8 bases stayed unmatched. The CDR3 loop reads CASSSLAGVTQETQYF. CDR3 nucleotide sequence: TGTGCCAGCAGCTCCCTAGCGGGGGTTACTCAAGAGACCCAGTACTTC.

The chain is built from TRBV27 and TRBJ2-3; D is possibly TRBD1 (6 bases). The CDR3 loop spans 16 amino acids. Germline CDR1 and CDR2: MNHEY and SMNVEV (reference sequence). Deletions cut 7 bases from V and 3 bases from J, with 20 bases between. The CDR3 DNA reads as TGTGCCAGCACCCGAAGGTCAGGGGTAGGGACAGATACGCAGTATTTT. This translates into CASTRRSGVGTDTQYF.

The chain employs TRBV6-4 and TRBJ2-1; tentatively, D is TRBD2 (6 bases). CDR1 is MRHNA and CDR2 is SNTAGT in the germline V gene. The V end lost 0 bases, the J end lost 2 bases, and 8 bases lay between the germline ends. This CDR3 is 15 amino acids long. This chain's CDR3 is CASSDSPGAYNEQFF. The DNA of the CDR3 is TGTGCCAGCAGTGACTCGCCGGGAGCCTACAATGAGCAGTTCTTC.

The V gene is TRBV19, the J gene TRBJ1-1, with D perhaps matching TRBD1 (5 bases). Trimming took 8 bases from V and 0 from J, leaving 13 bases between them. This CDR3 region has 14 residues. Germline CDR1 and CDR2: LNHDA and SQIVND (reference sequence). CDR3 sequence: CASQSGNMNTEAFF. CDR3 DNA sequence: TGTGCCAGTCAATCAGGGAATATGAACACTGAAGCTTTCTTT.

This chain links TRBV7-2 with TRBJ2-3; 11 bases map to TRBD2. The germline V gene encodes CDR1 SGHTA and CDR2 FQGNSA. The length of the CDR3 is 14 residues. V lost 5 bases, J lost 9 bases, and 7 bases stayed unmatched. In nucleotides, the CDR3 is TGTGCCAGCAGCCAGACTAGCGGGACTGACACGCAGTATTTT. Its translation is CASSQTSGTDTQYF. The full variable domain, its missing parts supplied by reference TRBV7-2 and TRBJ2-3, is GAGVSQSPSNKVTEKGKDVELRCDPISGHTALYWYRQSLGQGLEFLIYFQGNSAPDKSGLPSDRFSAERTGGSVSTLTIQRTQQEDSAVYLCASSQTSGTDTQYFGPGTRLTVL.

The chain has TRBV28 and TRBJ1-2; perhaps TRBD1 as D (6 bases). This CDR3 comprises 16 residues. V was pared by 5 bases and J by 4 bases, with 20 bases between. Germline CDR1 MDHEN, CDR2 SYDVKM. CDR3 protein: CASSPPGAYSTYGYTF. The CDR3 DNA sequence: TGTGCCAGCAGTCCCCCGGGGGCCTACTCAACCTATGGCTACACCTTC.

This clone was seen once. The CDR3 DNA reads as TGTGCCAGCAGCTTAACTAGTGGGACTAGCGGATACAATGAGCAGTTCTTC. Translated, it gives CASSLTSGTSGYNEQFF. V usage is TRBV7-3 and J usage is TRBJ2-1; 11 positions match TRBD2. This CDR3 comprises 17 residues. CDR1 is SGHTA, CDR2 FQGTGA, per germline. V lost 0 bases and J lost 4; bases outside the gene matches: 5. Combining the CDR3 with reference TRBV7-3 and TRBJ2-1 gives the whole variable domain GAGVSQTPSNKVTEKGKYVELRCDPISGHTALYWYRQSLGQGPEFLIYFQGTGAADDSGLPNDRFFAVRPEGSVSTLKIQRTERGDSAVYLCASSLTSGTSGYNEQFFGPGTRLTVL.

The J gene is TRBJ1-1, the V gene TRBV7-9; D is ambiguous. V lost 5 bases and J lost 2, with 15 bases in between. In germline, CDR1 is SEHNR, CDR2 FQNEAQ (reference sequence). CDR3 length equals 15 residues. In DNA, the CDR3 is TGTGCCAGCAGCCCGGCTCATATAAGTAACACTGAAGCTTTCTTT. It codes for CASSPAHISNTEAFF.

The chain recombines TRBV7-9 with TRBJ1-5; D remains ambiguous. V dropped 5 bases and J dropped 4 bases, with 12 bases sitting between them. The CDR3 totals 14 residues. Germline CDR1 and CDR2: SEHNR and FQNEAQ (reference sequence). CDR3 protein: CASSPPAKNQPQHF. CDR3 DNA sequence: TGTGCCAGCAGCCCGCCGGCCAAGAATCAGCCCCAGCATTTT.

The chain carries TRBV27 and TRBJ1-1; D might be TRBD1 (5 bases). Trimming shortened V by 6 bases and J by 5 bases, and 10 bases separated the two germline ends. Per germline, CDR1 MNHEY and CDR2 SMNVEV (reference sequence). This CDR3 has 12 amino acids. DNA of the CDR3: TGTGCCAGCAGACCGAGGGGTACTGAAGCTTTCTTT. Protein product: CASRPRGTEAFF.

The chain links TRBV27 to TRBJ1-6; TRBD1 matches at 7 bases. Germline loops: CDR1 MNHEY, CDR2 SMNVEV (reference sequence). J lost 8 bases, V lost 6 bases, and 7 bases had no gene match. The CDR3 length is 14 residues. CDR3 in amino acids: CASRRTGRHSPLHF. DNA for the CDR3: TGTGCCAGCAGAAGGACAGGACGACATTCACCCCTCCACTTT.